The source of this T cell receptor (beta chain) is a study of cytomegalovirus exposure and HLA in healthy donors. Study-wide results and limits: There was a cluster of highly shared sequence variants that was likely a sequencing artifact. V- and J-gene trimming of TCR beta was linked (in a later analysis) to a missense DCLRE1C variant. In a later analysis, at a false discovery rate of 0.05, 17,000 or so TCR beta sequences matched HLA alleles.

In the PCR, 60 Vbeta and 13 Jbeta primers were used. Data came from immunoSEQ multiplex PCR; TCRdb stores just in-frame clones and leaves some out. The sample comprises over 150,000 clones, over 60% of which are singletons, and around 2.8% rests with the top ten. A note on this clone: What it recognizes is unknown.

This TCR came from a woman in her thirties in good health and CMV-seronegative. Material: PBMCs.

The CDR3: CAGGQGRDNSPLHF. The CDR3 DNA is TGTGCCGGGGGACAGGGAAGAGATAATTCACCCCTCCACTTT. J is TRBJ1-6 and V is TRBV2; 9 nucleotides line up with TRBD1. This CDR3 comprises 14 residues. V lost 11 bases, J lost 5 bases, and 7 bases stayed unmatched. Per the germline V gene, CDR1 is SNHLY and CDR2 is FYNNEI.